The 2 T cell receptor beta chains reported below all come from one sample, sequenced in a study of cytomegalovirus exposure and HLA in healthy donors. 60 Vbeta and 13 Jbeta primers were used in PCR. Sequenced by immunoSEQ multiplex PCR; TCRdb stores in-frame clones only, minus some. The sample lists roughly 240,000 clones; around 80% were seen once. Source material: PBMCs. These receptors all stem from a boy aged 10-17 years in good health and CMV-seronegative.

V is TRBV5-6 and J is TRBJ1-2, with a weak D call TRBD1 (6 bases). Between the trimmed V and J ends, which lost 1 base and 4 bases, there was a span of 8 bases. Germline lookup yields CDR1 SGHDT and CDR2 YYEEEE. The CDR3 consists of 13 residues. The CDR3 coding sequence is TGTGCCAGCAGCTTGAGAGGGGGCTATGGCTACACCTTC. This encodes CASSLRGGYGYTF.

The V call is TRBV6-5, the J call TRBJ1-1, with 10 bases aligning to TRBD1. The ends lost 1 base at V and 4 bases at J; junction bases unmatched: 0. The CDR3 runs to 14 residues. Germline V gene lookup returns CDR1 MNHEY and CDR2 SVGAGI. The CDR3 DNA reads as TGTGCCAGCAGTTACTGGACAGGGGGCACTGAAGCTTTCTTT. Translating gives CASSYWTGGTEAFF.